The entry below gives a single T cell receptor (beta chain) sequence along with its context. The antigen remains unidentified. These data come from a study of CD8+ T cells in alopecia areata. The CDR3 is 14 residues long. With V trimmed by 2 bases and J by 2 bases, 4 bases remained unmatched. Germline values: CDR1 GTSNPN, CDR2 SVGIG (reference sequence). Whole-study results and caveats: Scalp sample data also include resident alphabeta T cells from normal skin. Lesional tissue from the scalp (especially in alopecia totalis/universalis) showed higher clonality than normal scalp. Compared with mice, patients displayed less clear TCR sharing, possibly for HLA-related reasons.

Extracted RNA was reverse transcribed into cDNA, the sequencing template. Some clones are missing from TCRdb's copy, which holds only in-frame ones; the method was immunoSEQ multiplex PCR. The repertoire consists of some 180,000 clones, with 56% occurring once and the leading ten covering around 5%. This TCR derives from a human donor in good health. Sequenced sample: CD8+ T cells sorted from blood. V and J are TRBV30 and TRBJ2-7; 9 bases fit TRBD1. CDR3 region: CAWSFGTGPYEQYF. The CDR3 coding sequence is TGTGCCTGGAGTTTCGGGACAGGGCCCTACGAGCAGTACTTC. Drawing the rest from reference TRBV30 and TRBJ2-7, the complete variable domain is SQTIHQWPATLVQPVGSPLSLECTVEGTSNPNLYWYRQAAGRGLQLLFYSVGIGQISSEVPQNLSASRPQDRQFILSSKKLLLSDSGFYLCAWSFGTGPYEQYFGPGTRLTVT.